This TCR beta chain was found in a study of response to subunit inactivated influenza vaccine. Overall study findings and caveats: Authors suggested seasonal influenza vaccinations each recruit few new T cells.

This clonotype was counted between two and nine times. The antigen is unknown. Via MiXCR, TCRdb re-called the RT-PCR reads, giving one row per CDR3 protein. The table has 590,000 or so distinct CDR3 sequences, 11% to 15% seen once. J was trimmed by 4 bases and V by 4 bases; bases with no gene match: 10. Germline CDR1 SGDLS, CDR2 YYNGEE. The CDR3 extends over 16 amino acids. The sequence was collected from a man aged 45 to 65 who received an inactivated influenza vaccine. The chain uses TRBV9 and TRBJ2-1; 8 bases agree with TRBD2. The sequences come from PBMCs from blood, collected around 14 days before vaccination. The CDR3 sequence is CASSQSGSDKYNEQFF. The CDR3 coding sequence is TGTGCCAGCAGCCAGAGCGGGAGTGATAAATACAATGAGCAGTTCTTC.